This T cell receptor beta chain was obtained from a study of CD8 T cells in Susac syndrome. Study-wide points: By the study's own acknowledgment, its TCR sequencing and HLA analysis included relatively few individuals.

After extraction with the RNeasy kit, about 0.45 to 1 ug of the RNA was reverse transcribed using random hexamers. From the immunoSEQ multiplex PCR reads, TCRdb called clonotypes with MiXCR, one entry per CDR3 protein. The data hold 150,000 to 250,000 distinct CDR3 sequences, with about 95% observed a single time. CDR3 length: 15 amino acids. Per germline, CDR1 SGHVS and CDR2 FNYEAQ. Trimming removed 1 base from V and 4 bases from J, with 13 bases in between. In regard to this clonotype: The antigen remains undetermined.

This sequence joins TRBV7-6 and TRBJ1-2; D perhaps matches TRBD1 (6 bases). What was sequenced was CD4+ T cells from PBMCs. The receptor's source is a human donor with multiple sclerosis. CDR3 loop: CASSLVTGAFYGYTF. CDR3 coding DNA: TGTGCCAGCAGCTTAGTGACAGGAGCATTCTATGGCTACACCTTC.